A single sample gave rise to the 25 T cell receptor beta chains below, sequenced in a study of T-cell reconstitution after alpha-beta-depleted transplantation in children. The authors prepared the TCRbeta library with unique molecular identifiers. MiXCR was run by TCRdb on the PCR reads, yielding one entry per CDR3 protein. Found here are about 870,000 distinct CDR3 sequences, under 20% of them singletons; the top ten hold around 5.3%. The source was PBMCs, mostly from graft donor cells, collected 360 days after TCRalphabeta/CD19-depleted stem cell transplant. These receptors were taken from a male patient between 10 and 17 years old who had a stem cell transplant for acute lymphoblastic leukemia, so the T cells may come from the graft donor.

This clonotype was detected a few times. The chain uses TRBV6-6 and TRBJ2-7; 11 bases are a match to TRBD2. The V segment lost 5 bases and the J segment 7 bases; nucleotides outside the gene matches: 4. The CDR3 is 13 residues long. Germline CDR1 MNHNY, CDR2 SVGAGI (reference sequence). The CDR3 DNA sequence: TGTGCCAGCAGTATCGGACTAGCGGGTGAGCAGTACTTC. Its translation: CASSIGLAGEQYF.

The rearrangement uses TRBV4-1 and TRBJ1-1; 8 positions agree with TRBD1. V trimming: 5 bases; J trimming: 5 bases; junction bases outside the gene matches: 7. The CDR3 sequence is 14 residues long. Germline V lookup: CDR1 MGHRA, CDR2 YSYEKL. The CDR3 DNA reads TGCGCCAGCAGCGCGAGACAGGGGTATACTGAAGCTTTCTTT. This gives the protein CASSARQGYTEAFF.

This clonotype was found a few times. The chain uses TRBV12-3 or TRBV12-4 and TRBJ2-7; maybe TRBD2 (6 bases). V was shortened by 7 bases and J by 5 bases, with 12 bases between the two germline ends. CDR3 length: 12 amino acids. The CDR3 DNA reads TGTGCCAGCACCTCGGGGGTCCACGAGCAGTACTTC. It is translated as CASTSGVHEQYF.

This sequence joins TRBV7-2 and TRBJ1-2, with D uncertain. V gave up 0 bases and J gave up 4 bases, with 12 bases separating them. This CDR3 is built from 15 residues. In germline, CDR1 is SGHTA, CDR2 FQGNSA. CDR3 DNA: TGTGCCAGCAGCTTAGCGGTCGGGGTGGGCTATGGCTACACCTTC. Its translation is CASSLAVGVGYGYTF.

The chain employs TRBV5-1 and TRBJ1-5; D remains ambiguous. CDR1 and CDR2 (germline): SGHRS, YFSETQ. The ends were cut back, 4 bases at V and 2 bases at J, with 10 bases in the middle. The length of the CDR3 is 14 residues. CDR3 nucleotide sequence: TGCGCCAGCAGCATCGGACTGGGCAATCAGCCCCAGCATTTT. It is translated as CASSIGLGNQPQHF.

This clonotype was detected only a few times. DNA for the CDR3: TGCAGTGCTAGCGTCACTTACAGGGGAGGAAGCAATCAGCCCCAGCATTTT. It yields the protein CSASVTYRGGSNQPQHF. The chain employs TRBV20-1 and TRBJ1-5, with 7 positions matching TRBD1. V shed 3 bases and J 1 base; nucleotides not matched to a gene: 12. The CDR3 is 17 amino acids. Germline V lookup: CDR1 DFQATT, CDR2 SNEGSKA (reference sequence).

The rearrangement links TRBV12-3 or TRBV12-4 to TRBJ2-5; no firm D call. V dropped 5 bases and J dropped 0 bases, with 16 bases sitting between them. This CDR3 is 16 amino acids long. The CDR3 region is CASSPELGSYQETQYF. CDR3 DNA: TGTGCCAGCAGTCCAGAGTTGGGCTCGTACCAAGAGACCCAGTACTTC.

The table lists this clonotype with a few counts. The chain joins TRBV24-1 to TRBJ2-5; 10 positions agree with TRBD1. CDR3 length: 15 residues. Germline loops: CDR1 KGHDR, CDR2 SFDVKD. V was clipped by 4 bases and J by 3 bases; unmatched bases: 4. The CDR3 sequence: CATSDPTGGEETQYF. In nucleotides, the CDR3 is TGTGCCACCAGTGACCCGACAGGGGGCGAAGAGACCCAGTACTTC.

The chain combines TRBV7-2 with TRBJ2-1, with D perhaps TRBD2 (6 bases). Germline V gene sequence: CDR1 SGHTA, CDR2 FQGNSA. This CDR3 is built from 16 residues. Trimming shortened V by 3 bases and J by 7 bases, and 19 bases separated the two germline ends. The CDR3 loop is CASSLISGGAQNEQFF. The CDR3 bases are TGTGCCAGCAGCTTGATCTCCGGAGGGGCGCAGAATGAGCAGTTCTTC.

This chain uses TRBV7-6 with TRBJ2-7; TRBD1 matches 9 bases. Looked up from germline, CDR1 is SGHVS and CDR2 is FNYEAQ. Trimming took 2 bases from V and 3 from J; bases not matched to a gene: 8. The CDR3 runs 16 residues. CDR3 DNA sequence: TGTGCCAGCAGCTTAAACCTCCGGGACAGGGACTACGAGCAGTACTTC. This codes for CASSLNLRDRDYEQYF. The full variable domain, its missing parts supplied by reference TRBV7-6 and TRBJ2-7, is GAGVSQSPRYKVTKRGQDVALRCDPISGHVSLYWYRQALGQGPEFLTYFNYEAQQDKSGLPNDRFSAERPEGSISTLTIQRTEQRDSAMYRCASSLNLRDRDYEQYFGPGTRLTVT.

V is TRBV20-1 and J is TRBJ1-1; D may be TRBD1 (5 bases). The CDR3 is made up of 11 amino acids. V was trimmed by 8 bases and J by 1 base, leaving 8 bases between them. Germline CDR1 is DFQATT and CDR2 is SNEGSKA (reference sequence). CDR3 sequence reads: CSSRENTEAFF. The CDR3 DNA reads TGCAGTTCCAGGGAGAACACTGAAGCTTTCTTT.

The chain links TRBV25-1 to TRBJ2-3; TRBD1 might be the D (6 bases). In germline, CDR1 is MGHDK, CDR2 SYGVNS. V lost 4 bases and J lost 2, with 13 bases in between. This CDR3 spans 15 amino acids. The CDR3 spells CASSARTDPTDTQYF. The DNA of the CDR3 is TGTGCCAGCAGTGCCCGGACAGACCCCACAGATACGCAGTATTTT.

V and J are TRBV27 and TRBJ2-7, with 14 bases identical to TRBD2. The CDR3 totals 15 residues. V lost 5 bases to trimming and J lost 6 bases; unmatched junction nucleotides: 6. The germline gives CDR1 MNHEY, CDR2 SMNVEV (reference sequence). CDR3 sequence reads: CASSPRLAGGPEQYF. The CDR3 bases are TGTGCCAGCAGTCCACGACTAGCGGGAGGGCCCGAGCAGTACTTC.

This clonotype occurred a few times. The gene calls are TRBV7-3 and TRBJ2-1; 15 bases are shared with TRBD2. The V gene end was trimmed by 2 bases and the J gene end by 9 bases; junction bases not matched to a gene: 5. The CDR3 spans 16 residues. Germline loops: CDR1 SGHTA, CDR2 FQGTGA. The CDR3 spells CASSLGLGLAGGEQFF. CDR3 nucleotides: TGTGCCAGCAGCTTAGGATTGGGACTAGCGGGAGGTGAGCAGTTCTTC.

A few counts support this clonotype. CDR3 residues: CATSREGGAHTEAFF. The CDR3 DNA follows: TGTGCCACCAGCAGAGAGGGGGGCGCACACACTGAAGCTTTCTTT. The chain carries TRBV15 and TRBJ1-1, with TRBD1 as a possible D gene (6 bases). The germline V gene has CDR1 LNHNV and CDR2 YYDKDF (reference sequence). V gave up 0 bases and J gave up 3 bases, with 11 bases separating them. The CDR3 loop spans 15 amino acids.

This clonotype showed up many times. This chain links TRBV5-1 with TRBJ1-1, with a possible D match to TRBD1 (5 bases). The CDR3 covers 13 residues. Trimming took off 5 bases at V and 10 bases at J, with 18 bases between the two ends. Germline CDR1 SGHRS, CDR2 YFSETQ. Written as DNA, the CDR3 is TGCGCCAGCAGTCGGAGGAGCGGGGGAGCAGCTTTCTTT. Translated, it gives CASSRRSGGAAFF.

This clonotype was counted only a few times. The chain is built from TRBV29-1 and TRBJ2-7, with D tentatively TRBD2 (6 bases). Germline loops: CDR1 SQVTM, CDR2 ANQGSEA. This CDR3 has 15 amino acids. V shed 6 bases and J shed 1 base, with 19 bases lying between them. CDR3 in DNA: TGCAGCGTCGCCTATGGGGTTAGCGGTTCCTACGAGCAGTACTTC. It translates to CSVAYGVSGSYEQYF.

For this clonotype: A much bigger clone sits one base away, suggesting this may be a read error. The genes are TRBV24-1 and TRBJ2-7; maybe TRBD2 (5 bases). The V end lost 2 bases, the J end lost 2 bases, and 9 bases lay between the germline ends. The CDR3 has 14 residues. CDR1 and CDR2 from the germline V gene are KGHDR and SFDVKD. This CDR3 is CATSDSGITYEQYF. CDR3 bases: TGTGCCACCAGTGATTCGGGGATCACCTACGAGCAGTACTTC.

The table lists this clonotype with a few counts. This chain uses TRBV3-1 with TRBJ2-3; D gene unclear. Per germline, CDR1 LGHDT and CDR2 YNNKEL (reference sequence). V dropped 4 bases and J dropped 4 bases, with 9 bases sitting between them. CDR3 length: 13 amino acids. CDR3 loop: CASSPAFPDTQYF. In nucleotides, the CDR3 is TGTGCCAGCAGCCCCGCCTTTCCAGATACGCAGTATTTT.

The V call is TRBV10-1, the J call TRBJ2-3; 9 nucleotides align to TRBD2. From germline, CDR1 is WNHNN and CDR2 SYGVQD (reference sequence). The CDR3 loop spans 15 amino acids. The V segment lost 3 bases and the J segment 1 base; nucleotides outside the gene matches: 2. This chain's CDR3 is CASSDPSGGTDTQYF. The CDR3 DNA reads as TGCGCCAGCAGTGATCCTAGCGGGGGCACAGATACGCAGTATTTT.

This chain uses TRBV12-3 or TRBV12-4 with TRBJ2-7, with 7 bases aligning to TRBD2. Trimming at V came to 3 bases and at J to 2 bases, leaving 4 bases not matched to a gene. This CDR3 spans 14 amino acids. The CDR3 protein is CASSFLAEAYEQYF. The CDR3 nucleotides read TGTGCCAGCAGTTTCCTAGCGGAAGCCTACGAGCAGTACTTC.

The chain couples TRBV6-2 or TRBV6-3 to TRBJ2-1; D remains ambiguous. Trimming left V 2 bases short and J 6 bases short, with 5 bases between. The CDR3 length is 12 residues. The germline CDR1 and CDR2 sequences are MNHEY and SVGEGT. CDR3 protein: CASSYPSNEQFF. The CDR3 nucleotides read TGTGCCAGCAGTTACCCGTCCAATGAGCAGTTCTTC.

The V and J genes are TRBV5-1 and TRBJ2-7, with 8 bases fitting TRBD1. CDR1 SGHRS and CDR2 YFSETQ come from the germline V gene. This CDR3 has 16 amino acids. V shed 5 bases and J 3 bases; nucleotides not matched to a gene: 13. CDR3 in DNA: TGCGCCAGCAGTATAGCAGGGGCAGGGGGCTTCTACGAGCAGTACTTC. It specifies CASSIAGAGGFYEQYF.

The chain recombines TRBV5-5 with TRBJ1-5, with D uncertain. The CDR3 consists of 16 residues. CDR1 is SGHKS and CDR2 is YYEKEE in the germline V gene (reference sequence). Trimming removed 4 bases at V and 5 bases at J, with 19 bases between. CDR3 sequence: CASSSVAKAIYQPQHF. Here the CDR3 DNA reads TGTGCCAGCAGCAGTGTAGCCAAGGCGATTTATCAGCCCCAGCATTTT.

This clonotype was detected a few times. The chain joins TRBV12-3 or TRBV12-4 to TRBJ2-7; no reliable D call. V was trimmed by 3 bases and J by 3 bases, leaving 15 bases between them. This CDR3 spans 15 amino acids. CDR3 region: CASSFAGHPIYEQYF. DNA for the CDR3: TGTGCCAGCAGTTTCGCAGGTCACCCTATCTACGAGCAGTACTTC.